These 9 T cell receptor beta chains were all obtained from the same sample, sequenced in a study of vaccination and CD4 T cells after COVID-19. An Oncomine TCR Beta short-read assay was used to sequence the DNA from cultured CD4+ T cells. TCRdb re-called the PCR reads with MiXCR, one entry per CDR3 protein. The sample includes roughly 14,000 distinct CDR3 sequences, approximately 52% of them seen just once. Treatment described: approximately nine-day PBMC culture with coronavirus spike peptide pools or control peptides (ViraFEST assay). No antigens are known for them. The specimen sequenced was CD4+ T cells from blood, cultured in vitro. Receptors were obtained from a human donor who had recovered from COVID-19.

This clonotype has only a few counts. In DNA form, the CDR3 reads TGCAGTGCCCCCGCGAGCGGAGGTTCCTACGAGCAGTACTTC. This codes for CSAPASGGSYEQYF. The J gene is TRBJ2-7, the V gene TRBV20-1, with D possibly matching TRBD2 (5 bases). The CDR3 extends over 14 amino acids. Trimming cost V 6 bases and J 1 base, with 16 bases left between them. Germline V CDR1 and CDR2: DFQATT, SNEGSKA (reference sequence).

CDR3 DNA: TGTGCCAGCAGCTGGACAGACACAGATACGCAGTATTTT. Its translation is CASSWTDTDTQYF. The gene calls are TRBV7-3 and TRBJ2-3; maybe TRBD1 (6 bases). V dropped 4 bases and J dropped 2 bases, with 7 bases sitting between them. The V gene's germline CDR1 is SGHTA and CDR2 FQGTGA. The CDR3 covers 13 residues.

This chain joins TRBV7-2 and TRBJ2-1; 10 nucleotides agree with TRBD1. The CDR3 sequence is 15 residues long. J was trimmed by 6 bases and V by 6 bases; bases with no gene match: 8. The germline CDR1 and CDR2 sequences are SGHTA and FQGNSA. CDR3 protein: CASSPGQGMINEQFF. CDR3 in DNA: TGTGCCAGCAGTCCGGGACAGGGGATGATCAATGAGCAGTTCTTC. Full variable domain (rest looked up from reference TRBV7-2 and TRBJ2-1): GAGVSQSPSNKVTEKGKDVELRCDPISGHTALYWYRQSLGQGLEFLIYFQGNSAPDKSGLPSDRFSAERTGGSVSTLTIQRTQQEDSAVYLCASSPGQGMINEQFFGPGTRLTVL.

This clonotype was seen more than once but under ten times. The chain has TRBV10-3 and TRBJ1-6; D may be TRBD1 (5 bases). The germline CDR1 and CDR2 sequences are ENHRY and SYGVKD. V gave up 0 bases and J gave up 9 bases, with 12 bases separating them. The CDR3 has 15 amino acids. CDR3 sequence reads: CAISESMTARSPLHF. The CDR3 DNA sequence: TGTGCCATCAGTGAGTCCATGACAGCGCGTTCACCCCTCCACTTT.

This clonotype was detected a few times. The rearrangement links TRBV7-2 to TRBJ1-1; D gene ambiguous. With 4 bases removed from V and 1 base from J, the gap between germline ends came to 7 bases. This CDR3 is 13 amino acids long. Germline values: CDR1 SGHTA, CDR2 FQGNSA. The DNA for the CDR3 is TGTGCCAGCAGCTCTGCCAGGAACACTGAAGCTTTCTTT. As protein: CASSSARNTEAFF. Variable domain in full (rest from reference TRBV7-2 and TRBJ1-1): GAGVSQSPSNKVTEKGKDVELRCDPISGHTALYWYRQSLGQGLEFLIYFQGNSAPDKSGLPSDRFSAERTGGSVSTLTIQRTQQEDSAVYLCASSSARNTEAFFGQGTRLTVV.

The chain links TRBV27 to TRBJ2-1, with 7 bases that match TRBD1. The V gene's germline CDR1 is MNHEY and CDR2 SMNVEV (reference sequence). Losses at the gene ends were 6 bases for V and 7 bases for J; bases not matched to a gene: 9. CDR3 length: 14 amino acids. Here the CDR3 reads CASRLLGTANEQFF. The CDR3 DNA is TGTGCCAGCAGACTTCTCGGGACAGCTAATGAGCAGTTCTTC.

This chain uses TRBV7-9 with TRBJ1-5, with a weak D call TRBD1 (5 bases). The germline V gene encodes CDR1 SEHNR and CDR2 FQNEAQ (reference sequence). Trimming pared 5 bases from V and 6 bases from J, leaving 17 bases between. The CDR3 covers 15 residues. CDR3 bases: TGTGCCAGCAGCCGCCTCACAGGCGATGGTCAGCCCCAGCATTTT. Amino acid sequence: CASSRLTGDGQPQHF.

The chain couples TRBV19 to TRBJ2-2; 8 nucleotides agree with TRBD2. The V gene end was trimmed by 6 bases and the J gene end by 5 bases; junction bases not matched to a gene: 5. Germline CDR1 LNHDA, CDR2 SQIVND (reference sequence). The CDR3 runs to 14 residues. The CDR3 sequence: CASRAGGGTGELFF. For the CDR3, the DNA is TGTGCCAGTAGGGCGGGGGGAGGTACCGGGGAGCTGTTTTTT.

The chain is built from TRBV2 and TRBJ2-5, with a weak D call TRBD1 (5 bases). The V end lost 6 bases, the J end lost 3 bases, and 11 bases lay between the germline ends. The CDR3 has 13 amino acids. Germline CDR1 reads SNHLY; CDR2 reads FYNNEI. CDR3 sequence (DNA): TGTGCCAGCAGCAGCCTCAGGGAAGAGACCCAGTACTTC. Translated, it gives CASSSLREETQYF.